These 17 T cell receptor beta chains share one sample of origin, sequenced in a study of cytomegalovirus exposure and HLA in healthy donors. PCR involved 60 Vbeta and 13 Jbeta primers. Data came from immunoSEQ multiplex PCR; TCRdb stores just in-frame clones and leaves some out. The sample comprises fewer than 120,000 clones, roughly 86% of which are singletons, and 1.5% to 2% rests with the top ten. Sequencing used PBMCs. The receptor source for this set is a man between 35 and 55 years old in good health and CMV-seronegative.

The chain links TRBV9 to TRBJ2-7; possibly TRBD1 for D (6 bases). Germline loops: CDR1 SGDLS, CDR2 YYNGEE. This CDR3 is built from 14 residues. Trimming shortened V by 2 bases and J by 0 bases, and 9 bases separated the two germline ends. The chain's CDR3 is CASSVRGNSYEQYF. CDR3 sequence (DNA): TGTGCCAGCAGCGTGAGGGGGAACTCCTACGAGCAGTACTTC.

The chain is built from TRBV11-2 and TRBJ2-1; 12 positions match TRBD2. The V and J ends lost 4 bases and 4 bases, in that order; junction bases with no gene match: 8. CDR1 is SGHAT and CDR2 is FQNNGV in the germline V gene. The CDR3 has 17 residues. The CDR3 DNA is TGTGCCAGCAGCTCACCCGGACTAGCGGGACCTTACAATGAGCAGTTCTTC. This translates into CASSSPGLAGPYNEQFF.

The V call is TRBV27, the J call TRBJ1-1, with 9 bases identical to TRBD1. The CDR3 contains 16 residues. Germline V gives CDR1 MNHEY, CDR2 SMNVEV (reference sequence). V lost 2 bases and J lost 0; bases outside the gene matches: 4. CDR3 residues: CASSLTGGQMNTEAFF. The DNA of the CDR3 is TGTGCCAGCAGTTTAACAGGGGGCCAGATGAACACTGAAGCTTTCTTT.

The V gene is TRBV30, the J gene TRBJ2-2; D unclear. Germline V gives CDR1 GTSNPN, CDR2 SVGIG (reference sequence). V gave up 0 bases and J gave up 4 bases, with 6 bases separating them. The CDR3 runs 13 residues. Here the CDR3 reads CAWSVGVTGELFF. CDR3 sequence (DNA): TGTGCCTGGAGTGTAGGAGTCACCGGGGAGCTGTTTTTT.

The chain uses TRBV10-3 and TRBJ1-3, with D possibly TRBD1 on 5 matching bases. The CDR3 is 15 amino acids. The V and J ends lost 6 bases and 6 bases respectively, with 18 bases between them. CDR1 and CDR2 (germline): ENHRY, SYGVKD. Written as DNA, the CDR3 is TGTGCCATCAGGCCCGCGGGGCCCGCCTCAAACACCATATATTTT. It encodes CAIRPAGPASNTIYF.

V usage is TRBV19 and J usage is TRBJ1-5, with 8 positions matching TRBD1. Trimming cost V 4 bases and J 1 base; bases outside gene matches: 3. CDR3 length: 15 amino acids. The germline V gene encodes CDR1 LNHDA and CDR2 SQIVND (reference sequence). CDR3 region: CASSTGQGSNQPQHF. CDR3 in DNA: TGTGCCAGTAGTACAGGACAGGGAAGCAATCAGCCCCAGCATTTT. The entire variable domain, with the rest obtained from reference TRBV19 and TRBJ1-5, is as follows: DGGITQSPKYLFRKEGQNVTLSCEQNLNHDAMYWYRQDPGQGLRLIYYSQIVNDFQKGDIAEGYSVSREKKESFPLTVTSAQKNPTAFYLCASSTGQGSNQPQHFGDGTRLSIL.

This clone was detected once. The chain combines TRBV7-9 with TRBJ1-4; D ambiguous. Trimming left V 3 bases short and J 6 bases short, with 8 bases between. CDR3 size: 13 residues. The germline V gene has CDR1 SEHNR and CDR2 FQNEAQ (reference sequence). The DNA for the CDR3 is TGTGCCAGCAGCTTGGGAGGAGATGAAAAACTGTTTTTT. Translating it yields CASSLGGDEKLFF.

In regard to this clone: Other DNA variants within this sample encode the same CDR3. This sequence joins TRBV6-5 and TRBJ1-5, with a possible D match to TRBD1 (6 bases). Germline V CDR1 and CDR2: MNHEY, SVGAGI. This CDR3 comprises 13 residues. V lost 4 bases to trimming and J lost 4 bases, with 8 bases between them. The CDR3 nucleotides read TGTGCCAGCAGTTCCAGGGGTAATCAGCCCCAGCATTTT. This encodes CASSSRGNQPQHF.

This clone was seen once. The chain employs TRBV19 and TRBJ1-1; D might be TRBD1 (6 bases). Between the trimmed V and J ends, which lost 4 bases and 0 bases, there was a span of 9 bases. This CDR3 spans 14 amino acids. Per the germline V gene, CDR1 is LNHDA and CDR2 is SQIVND (reference sequence). CDR3 bases: TGTGCCAGTAGTAAGGACAGCTTGAACACTGAAGCTTTCTTT. It encodes CASSKDSLNTEAFF.

V and J are TRBV29-1 and TRBJ2-3; no clear D. CDR3 length: 13 amino acids. With 6 bases removed from V and 2 bases from J, the gap between germline ends came to 12 bases. Germline lookup yields CDR1 SQVTM and CDR2 ANQGSEA. CDR3 sequence reads: CSVQVLATDTQYF. CDR3 bases: TGCAGCGTGCAGGTTCTGGCCACAGATACGCAGTATTTT.

In this sample, this clone turned up once. The chain links TRBV28 to TRBJ1-2; TRBD1 is a possible D gene (6 bases). The CDR3 covers 15 residues. The V and J ends lost 2 bases and 6 bases respectively, with 16 bases between them. CDR1 is MDHEN and CDR2 is SYDVKM in the germline V gene. In nucleotides, the CDR3 is TGTGCCAGCAGTTTAGGCGGGGGGCGTACTGATGGCTACACCTTC. It translates to CASSLGGGRTDGYTF.

The genes are TRBV6-1 and TRBJ1-5; 9 bases map to TRBD1. With V trimmed by 6 bases and J by 5 bases, 5 bases remained unmatched. CDR1 is MNHNS and CDR2 is SASEGT in the germline V gene. The CDR3 totals 14 residues. The CDR3: CASRGQGFDQPQHF. CDR3 in DNA: TGTGCCAGCAGGGGACAGGGTTTCGATCAGCCCCAGCATTTT.

The chain recombines TRBV28 with TRBJ1-2; maybe TRBD1 (6 bases). V was shortened by 7 bases and J by 1 base, with 16 bases between the two germline ends. Germline V gene lookup returns CDR1 MDHEN and CDR2 SYDVKM. The CDR3 loop spans 15 amino acids. The CDR3 nucleotides read TGTGCCAGCACCACCGCAGGGGATGGTAACTATGGCTACACCTTC. This codes for CASTTAGDGNYGYTF.

The rearrangement joins TRBV6-5 to TRBJ1-3; D not certain. Deletions cut 6 bases from V and 0 bases from J, with 12 bases between. In germline, CDR1 is MNHEY, CDR2 SVGAGI. The CDR3 consists of 15 residues. The DNA of the CDR3 is TGTGCCAGCAGGCCTAGGCTGAGCTCTGGAAACACCATATATTTT. Amino acid sequence: CASRPRLSSGNTIYF.

The chain uses TRBV7-8 and TRBJ1-3, with D maybe TRBD1 (6 bases). There are 17 residues in the CDR3. V dropped 0 bases and J dropped 3 bases, with 15 bases sitting between them. Germline CDR1 and CDR2: SGHVS and FQNEAQ. The CDR3 here is CASSLAPTGIVGNTIYF. The CDR3, as DNA: TGTGCCAGCAGCTTAGCCCCGACAGGAATTGTTGGAAACACCATATATTTT.

This clone was recorded once. The chain joins TRBV5-1 to TRBJ2-5; D unclear. V was trimmed by 0 bases and J by 6 bases, leaving 9 bases between them. The germline CDR1 and CDR2 sequences are SGHRS and YFSETQ. The CDR3 runs 13 residues. In DNA, the CDR3 is TGCGCCAGCAGCTTGGAGGTTGGGCAGACCCAGTACTTC. It encodes CASSLEVGQTQYF.

The V call is TRBV12-5, the J call TRBJ1-1, with 9 bases matching TRBD1. The CDR3 is made up of 15 amino acids. V gave up 1 base and J gave up 4 bases; unmatched junction bases: 4. Germline-derived CDR1 and CDR2 are LGHNT and FRNRAP. CDR3 amino acids: CASGLGDREGTEAFF. DNA for the CDR3: TGTGCTAGTGGTTTGGGGGACAGGGAGGGCACTGAAGCTTTCTTT. The full variable domain, rest sourced from reference TRBV12-5 and TRBJ1-1, is DARVTQTPRHKVTEMGQEVTMRCQPILGHNTVFWYRQTMMQGLELLAYFRNRAPLDDSGMPKDRFSAEMPDATLATLKIQPSEPRDSAVYFCASGLGDREGTEAFFGQGTRLTVV.